The entry below describes one T cell receptor (beta chain). Its antigen is currently unknown. After constant-region reverse-primer amplification, full-length variable regions underwent semi-nested PCR with Nested Universal Primer A. One entry per CDR3 protein, called by TCRdb with MiXCR from the 5' RACE reads. The sample lists 46,000 or so distinct CDR3 sequences, around a fifth occurring once. The CDR3 covers 15 residues. The germline gives CDR1 SGHAT, CDR2 FQNNGV. The junction had 9 bases not matched to a gene; V was cut back by 5 bases and J by 2 bases. Cells sorted as Tregs were CD4+, CD25+ and CD127-/low. Study-level findings and limits: The TCR gene usage of tumor memory CD4+ T cells clustered together with blood and lymph node memory CD4+ cells and with lymph node naive CD4+ cells.

The sequence was collected from a female donor with breast cancer. The chain couples TRBV11-2 to TRBJ2-7, with 7 bases that match TRBD2. The sequencing sample was made of Tregs sorted from a lymph node. The CDR3 DNA reads TGTGCCAGCAGCCTCTCTAGCGGCCGCACCTACGAGCAGTACTTC. Protein sequence: CASSLSSGRTYEQYF.